This T cell receptor (beta chain) was sequenced during a study of Ad26.COV2.S vaccination and SARS-CoV-2 variants. The data were produced by immunoSEQ multiplex PCR, yet TCRdb's version contains in-frame clones alone and is incomplete. Here the sample spans more than 120,000 clones, more than 80% being singletons. Germline-derived CDR1 and CDR2 are WNHNN and SYGVQD (reference sequence). The CDR3 runs 16 residues. V was trimmed by 3 bases and J by 0 bases, leaving 12 bases between them. Here the sequenced sample was peripheral blood, taken after recovery from COVID-19. This rearrangement joins TRBV10-1 to TRBJ2-1; the D gene is possibly TRBD1 (6 bases). This receptor was identified in a human donor who had recovered from COVID-19. The chain's CDR3 is CASSDHREFSYNEQFF. The CDR3, as DNA: TGCGCCAGCAGTGATCACAGGGAATTCTCCTACAATGAGCAGTTCTTC.